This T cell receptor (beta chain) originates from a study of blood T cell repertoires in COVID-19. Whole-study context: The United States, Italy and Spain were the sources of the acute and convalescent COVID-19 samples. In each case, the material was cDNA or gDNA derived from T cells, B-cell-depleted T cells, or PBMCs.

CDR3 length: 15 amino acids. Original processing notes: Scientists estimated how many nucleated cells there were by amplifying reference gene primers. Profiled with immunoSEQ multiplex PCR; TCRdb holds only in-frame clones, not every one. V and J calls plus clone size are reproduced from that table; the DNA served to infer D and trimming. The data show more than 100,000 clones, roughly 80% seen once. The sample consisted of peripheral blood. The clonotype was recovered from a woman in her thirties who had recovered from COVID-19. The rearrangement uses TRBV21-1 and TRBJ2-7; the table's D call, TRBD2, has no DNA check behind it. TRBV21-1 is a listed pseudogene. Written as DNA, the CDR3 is TGTGCCAGCAGCAAAGACCCGGGGGTCTCGGGGGAGCAGTACTTC. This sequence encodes CASSKDPGVSGEQYF.